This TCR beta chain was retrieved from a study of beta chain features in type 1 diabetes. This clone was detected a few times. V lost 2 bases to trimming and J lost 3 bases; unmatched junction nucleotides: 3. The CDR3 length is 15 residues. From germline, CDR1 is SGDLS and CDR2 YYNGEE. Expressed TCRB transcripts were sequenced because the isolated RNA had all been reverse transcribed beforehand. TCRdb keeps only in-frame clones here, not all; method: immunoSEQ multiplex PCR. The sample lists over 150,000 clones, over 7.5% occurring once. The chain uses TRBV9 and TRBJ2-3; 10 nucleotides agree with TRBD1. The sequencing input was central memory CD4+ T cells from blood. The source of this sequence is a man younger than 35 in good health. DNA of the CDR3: TGTGCCAGCAGCGTGACAGGGGGCCGGACAGATACGCAGTATTTT. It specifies CASSVTGGRTDTQYF.